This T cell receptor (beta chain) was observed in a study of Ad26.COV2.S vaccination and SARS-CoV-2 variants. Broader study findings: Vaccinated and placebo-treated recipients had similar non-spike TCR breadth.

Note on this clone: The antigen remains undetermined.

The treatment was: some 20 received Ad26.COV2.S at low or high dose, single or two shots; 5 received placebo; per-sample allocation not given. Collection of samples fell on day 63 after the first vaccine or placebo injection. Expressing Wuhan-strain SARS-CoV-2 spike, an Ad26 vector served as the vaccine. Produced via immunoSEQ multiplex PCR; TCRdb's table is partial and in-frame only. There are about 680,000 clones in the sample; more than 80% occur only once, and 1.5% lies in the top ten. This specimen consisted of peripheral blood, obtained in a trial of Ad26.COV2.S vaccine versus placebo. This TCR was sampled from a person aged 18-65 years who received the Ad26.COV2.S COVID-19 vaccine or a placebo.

CDR3 DNA: TGTGCCAGCAGTACCCGGCCCTATGGCTACACCTTC. It yields the protein CASSTRPYGYTF. The chain combines TRBV6-5 with TRBJ1-2, with unresolved D. This CDR3 is built from 12 residues. Germline V lookup: CDR1 MNHEY, CDR2 SVGAGI. Trimming removed 5 bases at V and 4 bases at J, with 8 bases between.